This T cell receptor beta chain appears in the sequencing data of a study of beta chain features in type 1 diabetes. Study-level points and caveats: PCR, the amplification step, might favor shorter templates, equally in patients and controls.

This CDR3 has 14 amino acids. With 0 bases removed from V and 6 bases from J, the gap between germline ends came to 12 bases. From germline, CDR1 is SGHRS and CDR2 YFSETQ. This clone has a handful of counts. The antigen remains undetermined. Every bit of the isolated RNA underwent reverse transcription, so sequencing read expressed TCRB transcripts. Assay used: immunoSEQ multiplex PCR; TCRdb lists only in-frame clones, some missing. Of about 620,000 clones listed, around a sixth are singletons. This sequence joins TRBV5-1 and TRBJ1-1, with D tentatively TRBD1 (6 bases). Sequenced material: naive CD4+ T cells from blood. The TCR sequence derives from a man younger than 30 in good health. The CDR3 sequence: CASSLVAGVAEAFF. CDR3 coding DNA: TGCGCCAGCAGCTTGGTTGCAGGGGTGGCTGAAGCTTTCTTT. The full variable domain, completed using reference TRBV5-1 and TRBJ1-1, is KAGVTQTPRYLIKTRGQQVTLSCSPISGHRSVSWYQQTPGQGLQFLFEYFSETQRNKGNFPGRFSGRQFSNSRSEMNVSTLELGDSALYLCASSLVAGVAEAFFGQGTRLTVV.